Below are 18 T cell receptor beta chains sequenced from a single sample in a study of T cells in Graves' hyperthyroidism and ophthalmopathy. RNA transcripts provided the source from which TCR beta CDR3 regions were amplified. TCR CDR3 underwent first-round RT-PCR with the HTBI primer set. One entry per CDR3 protein, called by TCRdb with MiXCR from the multiplex PCR reads. The table records 370,000 or so distinct CDR3 sequences, around 25% of them present only once. The sample was blood. These receptors were obtained from a middle-aged man with Graves' hyperthyroidism.

This clonotype has only one observation. The final CDR3 position lacks the conserved phenylalanine or tryptophan, pointing to a likely read error. This chain uses TRBV24-1 with TRBJ2-5; 7 nucleotides match TRBD2. Per the germline V gene, CDR1 is KGHDR and CDR2 is SFDVKD. The V gene end was trimmed by 9 bases and the J gene end by 1 base; junction bases not matched to a gene: 13. The CDR3 contains 16 residues. CDR3 sequence reads: CATPLGKRDCQETQYL. Here the CDR3 DNA reads TGTGCCACCCCCCTAGGCAAGCGGGATTGCCAAGAGACCCAGTACCTC.

This clonotype was observed at least ten times. The chain links TRBV2 to TRBJ1-5; D is perhaps TRBD1 (6 bases). The CDR3 contains 14 residues. Germline lookup yields CDR1 SNHLY and CDR2 FYNNEI. Trimming removed 6 bases at V and 2 bases at J, with 11 bases between. The CDR3 spells CASREDRGNQPQHF. The CDR3 coding sequence is TGTGCCAGCAGGGAGGACAGAGGCAATCAGCCCCAGCATTTT.

This chain connects TRBV15 to TRBJ2-5, with D possibly being TRBD1 (6 bases). The CDR3 is made up of 15 amino acids. Between the trimmed V and J ends, which lost 5 bases and 1 base, there was a span of 14 bases. From germline, CDR1 is LNHNV and CDR2 YYDKDF (reference sequence). The CDR3 sequence is CATSLPGHTQETQYF. CDR3 bases: TGTGCCACCAGCCTCCCGGGACACACCCAAGAGACCCAGTACTTC.

The sample holds a few counts of this clonotype. V usage is TRBV7-9 and J usage is TRBJ2-1; D might be TRBD2 (6 bases). Germline CDR1 is SEHNR and CDR2 is FQNEAQ (reference sequence). This CDR3 comprises 17 residues. Trimming left V 2 bases short and J 0 bases short, with 14 bases between. This chain's CDR3 is CASSLIGRDASYNEQFF. For the CDR3, the DNA is TGTGCCAGCAGCTTAATAGGGCGGGATGCCTCCTACAATGAGCAGTTCTTC.

The chain uses TRBV20-1 and TRBJ2-5, with D possibly TRBD1 on 6 matching bases. The V end lost 1 base, the J end lost 5 bases, and 14 bases lay between the germline ends. The CDR3 sequence is 14 residues long. Germline-derived CDR1 and CDR2 are DFQATT and SNEGSKA (reference sequence). DNA of the CDR3: TGCAGTGCTAGAGGTTCAGGGGTAACGGAGACCCAGTACTTC. As protein: CSARGSGVTETQYF.

This chain links TRBV19 with TRBJ2-1; 8 nucleotides agree with TRBD1. The CDR3 has 18 amino acids. Per germline, CDR1 LNHDA and CDR2 SQIVND (reference sequence). The junction had 10 bases not matched to a gene; V was cut back by 1 base and J by 2 bases. The CDR3 reads CASSIGTRTGLTYNEQFF. The CDR3 region has the DNA TGTGCCAGTAGTATAGGGACCCGGACAGGGTTAACCTACAATGAGCAGTTCTTC. Using reference TRBV19 and TRBJ2-1 for the parts outside the CDR3, the full variable domain is DGGITQSPKYLFRKEGQNVTLSCEQNLNHDAMYWYRQDPGQGLRLIYYSQIVNDFQKGDIAEGYSVSREKKESFPLTVTSAQKNPTAFYLCASSIGTRTGLTYNEQFFGPGTRLTVL.

This clonotype was counted ten times or more. The gene calls are TRBV2 and TRBJ2-1, with 11 bases that match TRBD2. J gave up 9 bases and V 4 bases, and 5 bases lay outside the gene matches. CDR1 is SNHLY and CDR2 is FYNNEI in the germline V gene. The CDR3 sequence is 14 residues long. CDR3 sequence reads: CASSVFSGRVEQFF. In nucleotides, the CDR3 is TGTGCCAGCAGTGTGTTTAGCGGGAGGGTTGAGCAGTTCTTC.

This clonotype was counted many times. This chain links TRBV20-1 with TRBJ2-1; 11 bases align to TRBD2. V shed 5 bases, J shed 0 bases, and the junction held 6 bases outside the gene matches. CDR1 and CDR2 (germline): DFQATT, SNEGSKA (reference sequence). The CDR3 contains 16 residues. The CDR3 DNA reads TGCAGTGCTGTTCCGGGACTAGCGGTCTCCTACAATGAGCAGTTCTTC. As protein: CSAVPGLAVSYNEQFF.

Ten or more counts support this clonotype. This rearrangement joins TRBV6-1 to TRBJ1-1; a possible D gene is TRBD1 (5 bases). Germline V gives CDR1 MNHNS, CDR2 SASEGT. This CDR3 is 11 amino acids long. The V gene lost 7 bases and the J gene lost 6 bases, with 9 bases spanning the gap. The CDR3 is CASIGTAEAFF. The CDR3 region has the DNA TGTGCCAGCATAGGGACCGCTGAAGCTTTCTTT.

There are many counts of this clonotype. The chain employs TRBV7-2 and TRBJ2-1, with TRBD2 matching over 7 bases. In germline, CDR1 is SGHTA, CDR2 FQGNSA. This CDR3 spans 15 amino acids. V shed 6 bases and J 9 bases; nucleotides not matched to a gene: 14. The CDR3 loop reads CASRPRAGDSSEQFF. In DNA, the CDR3 is TGTGCCAGCAGGCCAAGGGCGGGAGACTCTAGTGAGCAGTTCTTC.

This clonotype was seen a few times. The chain recombines TRBV20-1 with TRBJ2-3; D gene uncertain. Germline CDR1 and CDR2: DFQATT and SNEGSKA (reference sequence). This CDR3 comprises 13 residues. With 6 bases removed from V and 2 bases from J, the gap between germline ends came to 12 bases. The CDR3 bases are TGCAGTGCCAGACGAACAAACACAGATACGCAGTATTTT. Its translation is CSARRTNTDTQYF.

The chain recombines TRBV5-1 with TRBJ2-7; the match to TRBD2 covers 12 bases. The DNA end lines up better with TRBJ2-1; the J call may be wrong. The CDR3 sequence is 16 residues long. The germline V gene has CDR1 SGHRS and CDR2 YFSETQ. Here the CDR3 DNA reads TGCGCCAGCAGCTTGACTAGCGGGAGGCAAGGGTACGAGCAGTTCTTC. Amino acid sequence: CASSLTSGRQGYEQFF.

This clonotype showed up just a few times. The CDR3 sequence is CASRRTSGSYNEQFF. CDR3 nucleotide sequence: TGTGCCAGCAGACGGACTAGCGGCTCCTACAATGAGCAGTTCTTC. The rearrangement links TRBV12-3 or TRBV12-4 to TRBJ2-1, with 10 bases lining up with TRBD2. The CDR3 has 15 amino acids. Losses at the gene ends were 6 bases for V and 0 bases for J; bases not matched to a gene: 2.

Remarks on this clonotype: The junction shows a germline mismatch at one end, possibly a read error. The chain recombines TRBV5-1 with TRBJ1-4, with no clear D. From germline, CDR1 is SGHRS and CDR2 YFSETQ. This CDR3 has 16 amino acids. In DNA form, the CDR3 reads TGCGCCAGCAGCAACCAGATAGCTGCAACTAATAAAAAACTGTTTTTT. It codes for CASSNQIAATNKKLFF.

The gene calls are TRBV7-3 and TRBJ2-1, with 9 bases identical to TRBD2. Per the germline V gene, CDR1 is SGHTA and CDR2 is FQGTGA. V was clipped by 6 bases and J by 8 bases; unmatched bases: 8. CDR3 length: 14 amino acids. CDR3 region: CASSTIGGRDEQFF. The CDR3, as DNA: TGTGCCAGCAGTACCATTGGCGGGAGGGATGAGCAGTTCTTC.

This clonotype was observed at least ten times. The rearrangement joins TRBV5-1 to TRBJ2-7; 7 bases are a match to TRBD1. Germline CDR1 and CDR2: SGHRS and YFSETQ. The CDR3 is 14 amino acids. Losses at the gene ends were 4 bases for V and 3 bases for J; bases not matched to a gene: 7. The CDR3 region has the DNA TGCGCCAGCAGCCCCGGGACAGTTAACTACGAGCAGTACTTC. As protein: CASSPGTVNYEQYF.

This chain uses TRBV28 with TRBJ1-4; D might be TRBD1 (6 bases). The CDR3 consists of 16 residues. V was cut by 5 bases and J by 7 bases, with 20 bases left in between. Looked up from germline, CDR1 is MDHEN and CDR2 is SYDVKM. The CDR3 DNA sequence: TGTGCCAGCAGTGACCGTCTACAGGGTCTAGGTGAAAAACTGTTTTTT. This translates into CASSDRLQGLGEKLFF.

The CDR3 reads CASRDGQASGLGLAGADTQYF. As DNA, the CDR3 is TGTGCCAGCAGAGATGGACAGGCGTCGGGGTTGGGACTAGCGGGAGCAGATACGCAGTATTTT. This sequence joins TRBV6-1 and TRBJ2-3, with 14 bases fitting TRBD2. CDR1 MNHNS and CDR2 SASEGT come from the germline V gene. The V gene end was trimmed by 6 bases and the J gene end by 4 bases; junction bases not matched to a gene: 21. This CDR3 region has 21 residues.